These 2 T cell receptor beta chains originate from one sample sequenced in a study of shared T cell receptors in the human thymus. Method: immunoSEQ multiplex PCR; TCRdb's copy keeps in-frame clones and lacks some. Of more than 550,000 clones listed, 80% to 90% are singletons. The same sample was also studied in work on human thymus T cells.

The sequenced material came from thymocytes. These receptors all come from a girl in the first two years of life with a congenital heart defect.

This clone came up a few times. The chain carries TRBV5-6 and TRBJ1-3; TRBD1 aligns across 8 bases. This CDR3 has 18 residues. The ends lost 3 bases at V and 5 bases at J; junction bases unmatched: 16. From germline, CDR1 is SGHDT and CDR2 YYEEEE. This CDR3 reads CASSSSRTGMGYRNTIYF. DNA of the CDR3: TGTGCCAGCAGCTCCTCCCGGACAGGGATGGGGTATAGAAACACCATATATTTT. Complete variable domain (other parts from reference TRBV5-6 and TRBJ1-3): DAGVTQSPTHLIKTRGQQVTLRCSPKSGHDTVSWYQQALGQGPQFIFQYYEEEERQRGNFPDRFSGHQFPNYSSELNVNALLLGDSALYLCASSSSRTGMGYRNTIYFGEGSWLTVV.

The chain recombines TRBV4-2 with TRBJ2-1; D is perhaps TRBD1 (5 bases). Germline CDR1 and CDR2: LGHNA and YNFKEQ. V was pared by 11 bases and J by 5 bases, with 22 bases between. This CDR3 spans 15 amino acids. The CDR3 loop reads CAYGAYGAGDNEQFF. The CDR3 nucleotides read TGTGCCTATGGGGCCTACGGAGCTGGGGACAATGAGCAGTTCTTC.